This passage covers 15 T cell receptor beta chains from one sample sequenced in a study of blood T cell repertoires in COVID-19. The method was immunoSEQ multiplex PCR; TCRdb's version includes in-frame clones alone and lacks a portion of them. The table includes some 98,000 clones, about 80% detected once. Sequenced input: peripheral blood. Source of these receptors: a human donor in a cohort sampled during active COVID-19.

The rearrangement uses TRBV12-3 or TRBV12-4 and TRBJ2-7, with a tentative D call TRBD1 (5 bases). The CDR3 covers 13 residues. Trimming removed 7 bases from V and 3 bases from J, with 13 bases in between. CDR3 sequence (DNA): TGTGCCAGCACCCCAGGGTACTTCTACGAGCAGTACTTC. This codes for CASTPGYFYEQYF.

CDR3 in amino acids: CATSREDRELNNEQFF. The CDR3 DNA sequence: TGTGCCACCAGCAGAGAAGACAGGGAATTGAACAATGAGCAGTTCTTC. V gene TRBV15 combines with J gene TRBJ2-1; 7 bases line up with TRBD1. V shed 0 bases and J 5 bases; nucleotides not matched to a gene: 7. This CDR3 has 16 amino acids. Germline CDR1 reads LNHNV; CDR2 reads YYDKDF (reference sequence).

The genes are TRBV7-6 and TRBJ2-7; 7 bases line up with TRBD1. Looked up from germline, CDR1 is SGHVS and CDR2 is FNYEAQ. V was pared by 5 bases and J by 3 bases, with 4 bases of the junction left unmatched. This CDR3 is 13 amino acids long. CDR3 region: CASSLDRVYEQYF. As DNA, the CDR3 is TGTGCCAGCAGCCTTGACAGGGTCTACGAGCAGTACTTC.

The CDR3 sequence is CASSNGQGREKLFF. In nucleotides, the CDR3 is TGTGCCAGCAGCAATGGACAGGGGAGGGAAAAACTGTTTTTT. V usage is TRBV7-9 and J usage is TRBJ1-4; 9 bases agree with TRBD1. The CDR3 consists of 14 residues. The J segment lost 8 bases and the V segment lost 5 bases, leaving 6 bases of the junction unmatched. CDR1 and CDR2 (germline): SEHNR, FQNEAQ (reference sequence).

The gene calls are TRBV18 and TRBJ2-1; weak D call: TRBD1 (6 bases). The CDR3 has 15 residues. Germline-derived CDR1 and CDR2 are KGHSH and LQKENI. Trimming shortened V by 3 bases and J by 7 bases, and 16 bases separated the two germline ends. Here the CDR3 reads CASSPTGMNINEQFF. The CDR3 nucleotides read TGTGCCAGCTCACCCACAGGGATGAATATTAATGAGCAGTTCTTC.

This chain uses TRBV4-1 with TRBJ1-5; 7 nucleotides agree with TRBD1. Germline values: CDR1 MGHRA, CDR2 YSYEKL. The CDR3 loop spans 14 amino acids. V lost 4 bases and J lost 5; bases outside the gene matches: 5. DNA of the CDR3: TGCGCCAGCAGCCCTGACAGGGTGGATCAGCCCCAGCATTTT. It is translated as CASSPDRVDQPQHF.

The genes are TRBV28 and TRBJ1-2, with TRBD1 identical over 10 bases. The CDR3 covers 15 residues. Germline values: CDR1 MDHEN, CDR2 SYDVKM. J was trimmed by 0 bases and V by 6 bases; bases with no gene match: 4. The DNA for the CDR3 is TGTGCCAGCAGGGGACAGGGGAGAGCTAACTATGGCTACACCTTC. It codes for CASRGQGRANYGYTF.

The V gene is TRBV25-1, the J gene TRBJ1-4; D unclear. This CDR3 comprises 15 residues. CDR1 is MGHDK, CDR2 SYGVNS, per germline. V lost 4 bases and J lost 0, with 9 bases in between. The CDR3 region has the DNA TGTGCCAGCAGTGCACGGGGAGCAACTAATGAAAAACTGTTTTTT. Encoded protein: CASSARGATNEKLFF. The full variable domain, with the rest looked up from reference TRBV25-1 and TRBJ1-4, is EADIYQTPRYLVIGTGKKITLECSQTMGHDKMYWYQQDPGMELHLIHYSYGVNSTEKGDLSSESTVSRIRTEHFPLTLESARPSHTSQYLCASSARGATNEKLFFGSGTQLSVL.

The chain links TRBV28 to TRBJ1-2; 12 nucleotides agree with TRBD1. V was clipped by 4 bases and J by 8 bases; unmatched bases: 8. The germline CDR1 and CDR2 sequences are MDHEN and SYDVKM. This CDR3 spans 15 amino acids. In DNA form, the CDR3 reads TGTGCCAGCAGTTCCCCGGGACAGGGGGCAGGGGGCTACACCTTC. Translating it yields CASSSPGQGAGGYTF.

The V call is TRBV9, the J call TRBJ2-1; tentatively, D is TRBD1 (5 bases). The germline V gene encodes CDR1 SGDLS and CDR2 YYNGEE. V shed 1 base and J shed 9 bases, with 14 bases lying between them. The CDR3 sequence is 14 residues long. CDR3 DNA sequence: TGTGCCAGCAGCGTACTCAACGCAAGGGGTGAGCAGTTCTTC. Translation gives CASSVLNARGEQFF.

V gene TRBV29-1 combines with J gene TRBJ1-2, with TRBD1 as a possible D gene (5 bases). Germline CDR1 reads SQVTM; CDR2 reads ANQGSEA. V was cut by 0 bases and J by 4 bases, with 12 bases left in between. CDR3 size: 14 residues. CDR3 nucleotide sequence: TGCAGCGTTGAAGATGGGGGGGGTTCCTATGGCTACACCTTC. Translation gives CSVEDGGGSYGYTF.

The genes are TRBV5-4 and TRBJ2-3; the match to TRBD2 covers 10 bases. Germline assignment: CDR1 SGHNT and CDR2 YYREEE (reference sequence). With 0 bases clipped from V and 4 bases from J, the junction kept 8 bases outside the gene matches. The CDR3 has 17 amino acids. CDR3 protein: CASSLGLAGARADTQYF. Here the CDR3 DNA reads TGTGCCAGCAGCTTGGGTCTAGCGGGAGCCAGGGCAGATACGCAGTATTTT.

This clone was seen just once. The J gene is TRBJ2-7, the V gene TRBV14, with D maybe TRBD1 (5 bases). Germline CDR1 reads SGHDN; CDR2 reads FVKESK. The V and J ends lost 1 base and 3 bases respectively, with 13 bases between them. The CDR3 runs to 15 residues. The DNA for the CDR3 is TGTGCCAGCAGCCAAGGGCAGACAGATTTCTACGAGCAGTACTTC. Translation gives CASSQGQTDFYEQYF.

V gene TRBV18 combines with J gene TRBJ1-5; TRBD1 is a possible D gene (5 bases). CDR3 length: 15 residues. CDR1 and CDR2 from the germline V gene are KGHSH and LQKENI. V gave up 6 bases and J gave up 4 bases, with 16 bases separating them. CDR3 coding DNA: TGTGCCAGCTCCCCCAGTTCAGGGCGGAATCAGCCCCAGCATTTT. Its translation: CASSPSSGRNQPQHF.

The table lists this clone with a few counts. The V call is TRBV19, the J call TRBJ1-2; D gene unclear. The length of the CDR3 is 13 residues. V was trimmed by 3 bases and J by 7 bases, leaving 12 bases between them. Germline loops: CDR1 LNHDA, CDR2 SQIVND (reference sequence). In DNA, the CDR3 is TGTGCCAGTAGTATCGGTCCGACGGGTGGCTACACCTTC. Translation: CASSIGPTGGYTF.